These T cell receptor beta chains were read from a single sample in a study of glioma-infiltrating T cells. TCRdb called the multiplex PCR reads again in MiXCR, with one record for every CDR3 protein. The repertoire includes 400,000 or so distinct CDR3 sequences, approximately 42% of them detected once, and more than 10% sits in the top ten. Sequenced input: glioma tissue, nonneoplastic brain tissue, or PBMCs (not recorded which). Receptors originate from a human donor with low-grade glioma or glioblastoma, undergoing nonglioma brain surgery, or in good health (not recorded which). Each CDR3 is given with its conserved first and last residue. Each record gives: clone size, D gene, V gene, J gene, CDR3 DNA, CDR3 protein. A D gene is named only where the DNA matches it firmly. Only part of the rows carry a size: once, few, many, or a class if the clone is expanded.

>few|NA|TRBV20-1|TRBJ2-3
TGCAGTGCGGCTGCGGAGGGCCTGGATACGCAGTATTTT
CSAAAEGLDTQYF
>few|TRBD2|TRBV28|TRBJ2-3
TGTGCCAGCAGTTTATATGCTAGCGGGATTTCTACAGATACGCAGTATTTT
CASSLYASGISTDTQYF
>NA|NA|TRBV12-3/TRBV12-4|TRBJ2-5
TGTGCCAGCAGTTTAAGATGGGAGACCCAGTATTTC
CASSLRWETQYF
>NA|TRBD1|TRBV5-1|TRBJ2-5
TGCGCCAGCAGCTCCCCGGGACAGCCTGAGACCCAGTACTTC
CASSSPGQPETQYF
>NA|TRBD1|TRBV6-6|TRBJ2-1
TGTGCCAGCAGTTTAAATTGGGACAGGGGGGGCAATAAGCAGTTCTTC
CASSLNWDRGGNKQFF
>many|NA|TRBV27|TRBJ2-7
TGTGCCAGCAGTTTATTCCAGGGTGCGTACGAGCAGTACTTC
CASSLFQGAYEQYF
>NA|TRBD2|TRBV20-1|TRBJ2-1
TGCAGTGCACAAGCGGGAGGGTACAATGAGCAGTTCTTC
CSAQAGGYNEQFF
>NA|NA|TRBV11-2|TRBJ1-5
TGTGCCAGCAGCCCGGCCCGGCCCCAGCATTTT
CASSPARPQHF
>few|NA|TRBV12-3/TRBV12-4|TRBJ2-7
TGTGCCAGCAGTCCGACGACAAATACCTACGAGCAGTACTTC
CASSPTTNTYEQYF
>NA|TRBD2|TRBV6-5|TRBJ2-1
TGTGCCAGCAGTTACGCCGGGAGGGCCGTGAATGAGCAGTTCTTC
CASSYAGRAVNEQFF
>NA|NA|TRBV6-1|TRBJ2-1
TGTGCCAGCAGCCCTGGGTTCTCCTACAATGAGCAGTTCTTC
CASSPGFSYNEQFF
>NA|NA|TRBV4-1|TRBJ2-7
TGCGCCAGCAGCCAAGGTGTGAGCGGCTCCTACGAGCAGTACTTC
CASSQGVSGSYEQYF
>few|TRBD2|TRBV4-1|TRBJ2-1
TGCGCCAGCAGCTCCGATTATAGCGGGGGTTGGGGATACAATGAGCAGTTCTTC
CASSSDYSGGWGYNEQFF
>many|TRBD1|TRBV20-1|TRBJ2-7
TGCAGTGCTAGACGACAGGGGGGATACGAGCAGTACTTC
CSARRQGGYEQYF
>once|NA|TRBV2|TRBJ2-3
TGTGCCAGCAGTGTCTGGGGCGGGGGCTTCACAGATACGCAGTATTTT
CASSVWGGGFTDTQYF
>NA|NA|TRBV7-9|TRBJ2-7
TGTGCCAGCAGCTTTCCGGTGGAGGGAAGATTAGGCTACGAGCAGTACTTC
CASSFPVEGRLGYEQYF
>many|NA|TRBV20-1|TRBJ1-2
TGCAGTGCTAGAGCCTCCAGGCGATGGGACTACACCTTC
CSARASRRWDYTF
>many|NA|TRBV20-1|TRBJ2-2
TGCAGTGCTAGCGGCCCCGGGGAGCTGTTTTTT
CSASGPGELFF
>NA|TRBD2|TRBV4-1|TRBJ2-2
TGCGCCAGCAGCCAAGTTGGTCTTACTAGCGGGAGCGCGGAGCTGTTTTTT
CASSQVGLTSGSAELFF
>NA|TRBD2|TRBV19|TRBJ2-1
TGTGCCAGTAGTCACGGACTAGCCCCCCACAATGAGCAGTTCTTC
CASSHGLAPHNEQFF
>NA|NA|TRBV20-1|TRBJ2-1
TGCAGTGCGCCCGCGGGCTCCTACAATGAGCAGTTCTTC
CSAPAGSYNEQFF
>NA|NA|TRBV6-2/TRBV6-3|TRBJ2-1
TGTGCCAGCAGTTACTCCCCGGGGGCGAACAATGAGCAGTTCTTC
CASSYSPGANNEQFF
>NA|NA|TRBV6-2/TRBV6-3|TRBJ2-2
TGTGCCAGCAGTTATCAACTGAACGGGCCGGACACCGGGGAGCTGTTTTTT
CASSYQLNGPDTGELFF
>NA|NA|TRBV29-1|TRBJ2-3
TGCAGCGTTGAAGCCTCCCCAAATACGCAGTATTTT
CSVEASPNTQYF
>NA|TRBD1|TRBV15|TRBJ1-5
TGTGCCACCAGCAGAGATGTTGACGACAGGGGGCATTTT
CATSRDVDDRGHF
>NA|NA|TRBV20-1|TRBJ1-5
TGCAGTGCTAGTAAACACCAGGGAGGCAATCAGCCCCAGCATTTT
CSASKHQGGNQPQHF
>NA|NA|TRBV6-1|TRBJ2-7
TGTGCCAGCACCAGAGAACCCTTGCAGCAGTACTTC
CASTREPLQQYF
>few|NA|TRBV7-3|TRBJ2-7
TGTGCCAGCAGCTTAGTCCCAATCGGAAAGGCCCACGAGCAGTACTTC
CASSLVPIGKAHEQYF
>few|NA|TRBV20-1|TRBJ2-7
TGCAGTGCTGGTGGGTACGAGAGCTACGAGCAGTACTTC
CSAGGYESYEQYF
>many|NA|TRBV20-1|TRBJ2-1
TGCAGTGCCGCGGGCCACTACAATGAGCAGTTCTTC
CSAAGHYNEQFF
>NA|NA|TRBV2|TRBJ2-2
TGTGCCAGCAGTGAAGTTGGGACCGAGAACACCGGGGAGCTGTTTTTT
CASSEVGTENTGELFF
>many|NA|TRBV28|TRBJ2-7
TGTGCCAGCAGTCCGATTCCCTACGAGCAGTACTTC
CASSPIPYEQYF
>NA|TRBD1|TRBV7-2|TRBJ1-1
TGTGCCAGCAGCCAGATACACCCGGGGACAGGGTTGCACACTGAAGCTTTCTTT
CASSQIHPGTGLHTEAFF
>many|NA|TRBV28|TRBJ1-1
TGTGCCAGCAGCCCTAGACGGGGATACACTGAAGCTTTCTTT
CASSPRRGYTEAFF
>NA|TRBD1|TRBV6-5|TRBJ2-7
TGTGCCAGCAGCCTACGGACAGGGTGGGGCTACGAGCAGTACTTC
CASSLRTGWGYEQYF
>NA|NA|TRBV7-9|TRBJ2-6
TGTGCCAGCACAGGACAGAGGGTGACTTTC
CASTGQRVTF
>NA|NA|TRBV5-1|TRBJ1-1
TGCGCCAGCGGCTTGGGTTGGGGCGTCGCTGAAGCTTTCTTT
CASGLGWGVAEAFF
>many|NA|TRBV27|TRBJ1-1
TGTGCCAGCAGTTCCGTCCCTCGAGGCGGTGAAGCTTTCTTT
CASSSVPRGGEAFF
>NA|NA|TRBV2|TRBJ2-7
TGTGCCAGCAGTGAAGCGGGCGGGACCGTCTACGAGCAGTACTTC
CASSEAGGTVYEQYF
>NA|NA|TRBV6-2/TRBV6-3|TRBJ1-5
TGTGCCAGCAGTTCTTTGGACAGCACGCCTAGCTCAGATACGCAGCATTTT
CASSSLDSTPSSDTQHF
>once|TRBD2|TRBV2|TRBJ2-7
TGTGTCAGCAGTACTACGGCGGGACTAGAAAGCGAGCAGTACTTC
CVSSTTAGLESEQYF